This T cell receptor (beta chain) is from a study of radiation and T cells in renal cell carcinoma. The study, taken as a whole, reports: Intratumoral heterogeneity was not captured in these approximately 1 g regions.

Treatment reported: 15 Gy SBRT to primary tumor, nephrectomy 4 weeks later. Nephrectomy followed 15 Gy stereotactic body radiation by 4 weeks. TCRdb's copy holds only in-frame clones and misses some; the assay was immunoSEQ multiplex PCR. The sample lists about 22,000 clones; roughly half were seen once. With regard to this clone: Its specificity is not known.

The ends lost 0 bases at V and 3 bases at J; junction bases unmatched: 4. Germline-derived CDR1 and CDR2 are SEHNR and FQNEAQ (reference sequence). This CDR3 spans 16 amino acids. The sample was tumor tissue, taken from a patient whose treatment included radiotherapy and nephrectomy. The chain uses TRBV7-9 and TRBJ2-5, with 10 bases lining up with TRBD2. This receptor was identified in a woman aged 45-60 years with renal cell carcinoma. The CDR3 DNA sequence: TGTGCCAGCAGCTTAGCGATAGCGGGGGGTGAAGAGACCCAGTACTTC. Translation: CASSLAIAGGEETQYF.